These T cell receptor beta chains were read from a single sample in a study of blood T cell repertoires in COVID-19. Only in-frame clones appear in the TCRdb table, and some are missing; sequencing was by immunoSEQ multiplex PCR. Found here are about 71,000 clones, roughly 82% of them singletons; the top ten hold roughly 13%. The source material was peripheral blood. These receptors all stem from a woman aged 80 or over with acute or convalescent COVID-19. CDR3s include the opening cysteine and the closing phenylalanine or tryptophan. The order of the fields is clone size, D gene, V gene, J gene, CDR3 DNA, CDR3 protein. D genes are given only for firm matches. Expanded clones get a size class; other rows say once, few or many, or leave the size out.

.,.,TRBV21-1,TRBJ2-2,TGTGCCAGCAGCAACGGTGGCCCGCCCGGACTAGCGGGGTCCGGAACCGGGGAGCTGTTTTTT,CASSNGGPPGLAGSGTGELFF
few,TRBD1,TRBV2,TRBJ1-2,TGTGCCAGCAAGGGGACAGCCTCTAACTATGGCTACACCTTC,CASKGTASNYGYTF
few,.,TRBV6-6,TRBJ2-7,TGTGCCAGCAGTTTGGGGAGCTCCTACGAGCAGTACTTC,CASSLGSSYEQYF
once,TRBD2,TRBV5-1,TRBJ2-1,TGCGCCAGCAGCTTGAGGTCCGGGACTAGCGGGAGGGCCCGGAATGAGCAGTTCTTC,CASSLRSGTSGRARNEQFF
.,.,TRBV12-5,TRBJ1-4,TGTGCTAGTGGCCCGATTTACGGTGAAAAACTGTTTTTT,CASGPIYGEKLFF
.,TRBD1,TRBV5-1,TRBJ2-5,TGCGCCAGCAGCCGGGACAGGGGGCCCATGATTTTGGAGACCCAGTACTTC,CASSRDRGPMILETQYF
.,.,TRBV7-3,TRBJ1-1,TGTGCCAGCAGCTTTCAGGGCGGAAACACTGAAGCTTTCTTT,CASSFQGGNTEAFF
.,.,TRBV19,TRBJ1-3,TGTGCCAGTATTAATACAGGACCGGAGGGCACCATATATTTT,CASINTGPEGTIYF
.,TRBD1,TRBV29-1,TRBJ1-2,TGCAGCGCGTCGGGACAGAGCCTTTATGTCTACACCTTC,CSASGQSLYVYTF
few,TRBD1,TRBV19,TRBJ1-1,TGTGCCAGTTTCACGCAGGGGACAGGGGGCACTGAAGCTTTCTTT,CASFTQGTGGTEAFF
.,TRBD1,TRBV6-5,TRBJ1-2,TGTGCCAGCAGTCTTCAGACAGGGACTAACTATGGCTACACCTTC,CASSLQTGTNYGYTF
once,.,TRBV7-2,TRBJ2-3,TGTGCCAGCAGCCCCGGTGCCCTGCCTGCAGATACGCAGTATTTT,CASSPGALPADTQYF
.,TRBD1,TRBV7-3,TRBJ2-2,TGTGCCAGCAGCTTGATAACCGGGACAGGGAGTTCCGGGGAGCTGTTTTTT,CASSLITGTGSSGELFF
.,.,TRBV30,TRBJ1-4,TGTGCCTGGAGTGATTCGGGATTAGGAGAAAAACTGTTTTTT,CAWSDSGLGEKLFF
.,.,TRBV28,TRBJ2-7,TGTGCCAGCAGTCTCGGGGGATTTTACGAGCAGTACTTC,CASSLGGFYEQYF
.,TRBD1,TRBV5-1,TRBJ2-7,TGCGCCAGCAGCCCGAAGGGGACAGACAGCTACGAGCAGTACTTC,CASSPKGTDSYEQYF
.,.,TRBV21-1,TRBJ2-4,TGTGCCAGCAGCAAAGGGGGCGGGGGGCAAGCCAAAAACATTCAGTACTTC,CASSKGGGGQAKNIQYF
few,.,TRBV4-3,TRBJ1-2,TGCGCCAGCAGCCAAGATGCCCGACAGGTTCATGGCTACACCTTC,CASSQDARQVHGYTF
few,TRBD1,TRBV19,TRBJ1-5,TGTGCCAGTATCGACCCGAGGGACAGTACAGCTAAAACCCAGCATTTT,CASIDPRDSTAKTQHF
.,.,TRBV27,TRBJ1-1,TGTGCCATCCGGACGGGGGTGATGAACACTGAAGCTTTCTTT,CAIRTGVMNTEAFF
few,.,TRBV29-1,TRBJ2-7,TGCAGCGTTGTGATTGGGGCGCAGTACTTC,CSVVIGAQYF
.,TRBD2,TRBV28,TRBJ2-7,TGTGCCAGCAGTACCCTCCCGGGGCGTTGGGGGATTAAAGCGGGGTCCTACGAGCAGTACTTC,CASSTLPGRWGIKAGSYEQYF
.,.,TRBV5-6,TRBJ1-4,TGTGCCAGCACCACCTCGATCAGGACTCCAAATGAAAAACTGTTTTTT,CASTTSIRTPNEKLFF
.,.,TRBV11-2,TRBJ1-3,TGTGCCAGCAGCCCCTATCTCTCTGGAAACACCATATATTTT,CASSPYLSGNTIYF
.,.,TRBV2,TRBJ1-3,TGTGCCAGCAGTATCACTCTAACAGGGCTCTCTGGAAACACCATATATTTT,CASSITLTGLSGNTIYF
.,.,TRBV4-3,TRBJ2-7,TGCGCCAGCAGCCAAGATACTGGGAGCGCCCGGGCGCAGTACTTC,CASSQDTGSARAQYF
.,.,TRBV28,TRBJ1-2,TGTGCCAGCAGTTTAGTGCCACAGTTTGGAGGCTACACCTTC,CASSLVPQFGGYTF
.,.,TRBV7-6,TRBJ2-1,TGTGCCAGCAGCTTAGGGACAGGGGTAGGGACTAGCCGGAACAATGAGCAGTTCTTC,CASSLGTGVGTSRNNEQFF
.,.,TRBV19,TRBJ1-6,TGTGCCAGTAGTATCAGGGTGGACTCACCCCTCCACTTT,CASSIRVDSPLHF
.,TRBD1,TRBV5-6,TRBJ2-1,TGTGCCAGCAGCTTGCGCTTTGGGACAGACTACAATGAGCAGTTCTTC,CASSLRFGTDYNEQFF
once,.,TRBV15,TRBJ1-3,TGTGCCACCAGCAGAGTCAGGGGTGGAAACACCATATATTTT,CATSRVRGGNTIYF
.,TRBD2,TRBV28,TRBJ2-5,TGTGCCAGCAGTTTACCCCGGACTAGCGGGAGGGCGGGGTTCGAAGAGACCCAGTACTTC,CASSLPRTSGRAGFEETQYF
.,.,TRBV11-2,TRBJ2-7,TGTGCCAGCTCGCCATGGCCATACGAGGGGCAGTACTTC,CASSPWPYEGQYF
.,.,TRBV4-1,TRBJ2-3,TGCGCCAGCAGCCGAGGCCAGCTCACAGATACGCAGTATTTT,CASSRGQLTDTQYF
.,.,TRBV6-5,TRBJ2-7,TGTGCCAGCGGTAGCGGCCGACACTACGAGCAGTACTTC,CASGSGRHYEQYF
.,TRBD2,TRBV24-1,TRBJ2-3,TGTGCCACCAGTGACTTACCCACTAGCGGCAGCAAGAATACGCAGTATTTT,CATSDLPTSGSKNTQYF
few,.,TRBV4-2,TRBJ2-1,TGTGCCAGCAGCCAGCTCCGAGGTGAGCAGTTCTTC,CASSQLRGEQFF
.,.,TRBV15,TRBJ1-3,TGTGCCACCAGCAGAGATTGGGCAGGAGGAAACACCATATATTTT,CATSRDWAGGNTIYF
few,.,TRBV7-6,TRBJ2-1,TGTGCCAGCAGCCCGGGGGGCGGCCCGGGGTACAATGAGCAGTTCTTC,CASSPGGGPGYNEQFF
.,TRBD1,TRBV7-9,TRBJ2-3,TGTGCCAGCAGCTTAGCCAGGACAGGGGGCCGGGATACGCAGTATTTT,CASSLARTGGRDTQYF
few,TRBD1,TRBV12-3/TRBV12-4,TRBJ2-5,TGTGCCAGCAGTTCCAGGGGGGAGACCCAGTACTTC,CASSSRGETQYF
.,.,TRBV7-2,TRBJ1-1,TGTGCCAGCAGCTTAGGGGCCTTTAACACTGAAGCTTTCTTT,CASSLGAFNTEAFF
once,.,TRBV6-5,TRBJ2-4,TGTGCCAGCAGTTACTCGGCTGGTACGGCCAAAAACATTCAGTACTTC,CASSYSAGTAKNIQYF
.,.,TRBV28,TRBJ1-2,TGTGCCAGCAGCCCTCCGGGTTTCGATCTTTATGGCTACACCTTC,CASSPPGFDLYGYTF
.,.,TRBV28,TRBJ1-5,TGTGCCAGCAGTTTACCTTCTACCGGCAATCAGCCCCAGCATTTT,CASSLPSTGNQPQHF
.,.,TRBV2,TRBJ1-1,TGTGCCAGCAGCCCTGTGGGGAGGGCTTTCTTT,CASSPVGRAFF
.,.,TRBV7-9,TRBJ1-6,TGTGCCAGCAGCCGTATGGGGGGGGTTCCGAGGTCACCCCTCCACTTT,CASSRMGGVPRSPLHF
.,TRBD1,TRBV28,TRBJ1-2,TGTGCCAGTAATGTGGGACAGGGGAACTATGGCTACACCTTC,CASNVGQGNYGYTF
.,TRBD2,TRBV6-5,TRBJ2-1,TGTGCCAGCAGCAGACTAGCGGGACGATACAATGAGCAGTTCTTC,CASSRLAGRYNEQFF
.,.,TRBV2,TRBJ2-2,TGTGCCAGCAGTTTCGGGAACACCGGGGAGCTGTTTTTT,CASSFGNTGELFF
once,.,TRBV27,TRBJ1-2,TGTGCCAGCAGTTCGGTCAGGAGGGGTTATTATGGCTACACCTTC,CASSSVRRGYYGYTF
.,TRBD2,TRBV5-6,TRBJ2-7,TGTGCCAGCAGCTTGGCCCTAGCGGGAGTCGGCGAGCAGTACTTC,CASSLALAGVGEQYF
.,TRBD2,TRBV12-5,TRBJ2-7,TGTGCTAGTGGTTTGGCCCGGACTAGCGACGAGCAGTACTTC,CASGLARTSDEQYF
.,TRBD1,TRBV27,TRBJ1-2,TGTGCCAGCAGGTCCGATACAGGGGAGGCCTATGGCTACACCTTC,CASRSDTGEAYGYTF